Detailed here is one T cell receptor (beta chain). The data originate from a study of shared clonotypes between healthy human individuals. TCRdb keeps only in-frame clones here, not all; method: immunoSEQ multiplex PCR. The table includes around 450,000 clones, roughly three quarters detected once. The CDR3 is made up of 12 amino acids. V lost 0 bases to trimming and J lost 6 bases, with 7 bases between them. The germline CDR1 and CDR2 sequences are SGHRS and YFSETQ. The TCR comes from a middle-aged woman in good health. Some clones in this sample may be carry-over from other donors' samples. This rearrangement joins TRBV5-1 to TRBJ2-7; D gene uncertain. Specimen: PBMCs. CDR3 sequence reads: CASSLVPGEQYF. For the CDR3, the DNA is TGCGCCAGCAGCTTGGTACCAGGCGAGCAGTACTTC.